This T cell receptor beta chain was identified during a study of blood T cell repertoires in COVID-19. Study overall: COVID-19 samples from acute and convalescent phases originated in the United States, Italy and Spain. The analysed material was cDNA or gDNA that came from T cells, B-cell-depleted T cells, or PBMCs.

The CDR3 is 14 amino acids. Looked up from germline, CDR1 is MNHEY and CDR2 is SVGAGI. After removal of 8 bases from V and 3 bases from J, the junction contained 7 bases not matched to a gene. Authors' processing steps: It was from reference gene primer amplification that nucleated cell counts were estimated. Produced via immunoSEQ multiplex PCR; TCRdb's table is partial and in-frame only. D and trimming come from the DNA, and the V and J calls and clone size come from that table. This sample has around 110,000 clones, with 90% found just once. The specimen was peripheral blood. The TCR sequence derives from a human donor with active COVID-19. The donor label of this sample is uncertain. V and J are TRBV6-5 and TRBJ2-3; TRBD2 aligns across 8 bases. The CDR3 DNA reads as TGTGCCAGCGTAAGAGCGGGGGCGACAGATACGCAGTATTTT. It is translated as CASVRAGATDTQYF.